This is a list of T cell receptor beta chains from one sample in a study of shared clonotypes between healthy human individuals. Profiled with immunoSEQ multiplex PCR; TCRdb holds only in-frame clones, not every one. The sample lists more than 1,200,000 clones; approximately 98.5% were seen once. The specimen sequenced was naive CD4+ T cells sorted from blood. These receptors all come from a man between 25 and 39 years old in good health. Each CDR3 is given with its conserved first and last residue. A D gene is named only where the DNA matches it firmly. Some rows have no size entry. The others give once, few or many, or a class for an expanded clone.

J gene,V gene,clone size,D gene,CDR3 protein,CDR3 DNA
TRBJ2-1,TRBV7-7,.,.,CASSTLGDIEQFF,TGTGCTAGCAGCACCTTGGGGGACATTGAGCAGTTCTTC
TRBJ2-1,TRBV28,.,.,CASSLSQNLDEQFF,TGTGCCAGCAGTTTATCCCAGAACTTGGATGAGCAGTTCTTC
TRBJ1-1,TRBV5-4,.,.,CASSTDGGGAFF,TGTGCCAGCAGTACGGACGGAGGTGGGGCTTTCTTT
TRBJ1-1,TRBV5-1,once,.,CASSLMTGFLNTEAFF,TGCGCCAGCAGCTTGATGACAGGTTTCTTGAACACTGAAGCTTTCTTT
TRBJ2-5,TRBV28,.,TRBD1,CASSRGTGGVIPQETQYF,TGTGCCAGCAGCCGGGGGACAGGGGGTGTGATTCCCCAAGAGACCCAGTACTTC
TRBJ1-5,TRBV28,.,.,CASSDPQEHQPQHF,TGTGCCAGCAGTGATCCTCAGGAGCATCAGCCCCAGCATTTT
TRBJ1-5,TRBV10-3,.,TRBD1,CAISAGQGASQPQHF,TGTGCCATCAGTGCGGGACAGGGGGCTTCTCAGCCCCAGCATTTT
TRBJ2-7,TRBV5-1,.,.,CASSLAKIPGRVFEQYF,TGCGCCAGCAGCTTGGCAAAAATACCGGGACGGGTGTTTGAGCAGTACTTC
TRBJ2-3,TRBV7-9,.,TRBD2,CASSVPPAGGPDTQYF,TGTGCCAGCAGCGTACCACCAGCGGGAGGTCCAGATACGCAGTATTTT
TRBJ2-7,TRBV7-8,.,.,CASSSTGSHEQYF,TGTGCCAGCAGCTCAACAGGGTCCCACGAGCAGTACTTC
TRBJ1-5,TRBV9,.,TRBD1,CASSLGQVNQPQHF,TGTGCCAGCAGCCTTGGACAGGTCAATCAGCCCCAGCATTTT
TRBJ2-7,TRBV15,.,TRBD2,CATSRGTSDEQYF,TGTGCCACCAGCAGAGGCACTAGCGACGAGCAGTACTTC
TRBJ2-7,TRBV5-8,.,.,CASSFNSYEQYF,TGTGCCAGCAGCTTTAACTCCTACGAGCAGTACTTC
TRBJ2-7,TRBV7-2,.,.,CASSRTDYEQYF,TGTGCCAGCAGCCGGACAGACTACGAGCAGTACTTC
TRBJ1-2,TRBV7-6,.,TRBD1,CASSPSSWGTGEYGYTF,TGTGCCAGCAGCCCTAGTAGTTGGGGGACAGGGGAGTATGGCTACACCTTC
TRBJ2-1,TRBV28,.,TRBD1,CASSFRDRTYNEQFF,TGTGCCAGCAGTTTCCGGGACAGGACATACAATGAGCAGTTCTTC
TRBJ2-7,TRBV12-2,.,.,CASRLALWGPLTYEQYF,TGTGCAAGTCGCTTAGCGCTATGGGGCCCCCTAACTTACGAGCAGTACTTC
TRBJ2-7,TRBV5-6,.,.,CASSPQAGTTTYEQYF,TGTGCCAGCAGCCCTCAGGCAGGGACCACTACCTACGAGCAGTACTTC
TRBJ2-1,TRBV10-1,.,TRBD2,CASSGLADGGEQFF,TGCGCCAGCAGTGGACTAGCCGACGGGGGTGAGCAGTTCTTC
TRBJ2-3,TRBV5-4,.,TRBD2,CASSLWSSGYTDTQYF,TGTGCCAGCAGCTTGTGGTCTAGCGGATACACAGATACGCAGTATTTT
TRBJ2-7,TRBV7-6,.,TRBD2,CASSSPPSGEQYF,TGTGCCAGCAGCTCCCCGCCTAGCGGCGAGCAGTACTTC
TRBJ1-1,TRBV5-1,.,TRBD1,CASSLPLDRPVSREAFF,TGCGCCAGCAGCTTACCCTTGGACAGGCCCGTATCTAGGGAAGCTTTCTTT
TRBJ2-3,TRBV7-2,.,.,CASSRHQVDTQYF,TGTGCCAGCAGCCGGCACCAGGTAGATACGCAGTATTTT
TRBJ2-5,TRBV18,.,.,CASSPVLKTQYF,TGTGCCAGCTCACCAGTTTTAAAGACCCAGTACTTC
TRBJ2-3,TRBV5-5,.,TRBD2,CASSFNLLGRGADTQYF,TGTGCCAGCAGCTTTAATTTGCTTGGGAGGGGTGCAGATACGCAGTATTTT
TRBJ1-5,TRBV28,.,TRBD1,CASSGQVIWNQPQHF,TGTGCCAGCAGCGGACAGGTCATATGGAATCAGCCCCAGCATTTT
TRBJ2-5,TRBV5-1,.,.,CASSLVAGRQETQYF,TGCGCCAGCAGCTTGGTTGCAGGCCGTCAAGAGACCCAGTACTTC
TRBJ2-7,TRBV14,.,TRBD1,CASSQDRDRVKGQYF,TGTGCCAGCAGCCAAGACCGGGACAGGGTTAAGGGGCAGTACTTC
TRBJ2-1,TRBV7-9,once,.,CASSLLYNEQFF,TGTGCCAGCAGCCTACTTTACAATGAGCAGTTCTTC
TRBJ2-6,TRBV7-9,.,.,CASSLQGSNVLTF,TGTGCCAGCAGCTTACAAGGGAGCAACGTCCTGACTTTC
TRBJ2-6,TRBV4-1,.,TRBD1,CASSQGRRDSVYGANVLTF,TGCGCCAGCAGCCAAGGACGACGGGACAGTGTTTACGGGGCCAACGTCCTGACTTTC
TRBJ2-7,TRBV10-3,.,.,CAIRYGAEQYF,TGTGCCATCAGGTACGGGGCCGAGCAGTACTTC
TRBJ1-1,TRBV7-2,.,TRBD1,CASRAGGVNTEAFF,TGTGCCAGCAGGGCAGGGGGAGTGAACACTGAAGCTTTCTTT
TRBJ2-3,TRBV5-4,once,.,CASSFFTDTQYF,TGTGCCAGCAGCTTTTTCACAGATACGCAGTATTTT
TRBJ1-5,TRBV2,.,.,CASSDQGSLSNQPQHF,TGTGCCAGCAGTGACCAGGGCTCCCTTAGCAATCAGCCCCAGCATTTT
TRBJ2-1,TRBV10-3,.,.,CAISRRGLSYNEQFF,TGTGCCATCAGTCGGCGGGGTCTCTCCTACAATGAGCAGTTCTTC
TRBJ2-3,TRBV9,once,.,CASNRLASGTDTQYF,TGTGCCAGTAACCGGTTGGCTAGCGGCACAGATACGCAGTATTTT
TRBJ2-2,TRBV28,.,TRBD1,CASSPGQMNTGELFF,TGTGCCAGCAGTCCGGGACAGATGAACACCGGGGAGCTGTTTTTT
TRBJ2-5,TRBV28,few,.,CASSRTGETQYF,TGTGCCAGCAGTCGTACAGGGGAGACCCAGTACTTC
TRBJ2-3,TRBV18,.,.,CASSPRKGGTDTQYF,TGTGCCAGCTCACCACGGAAGGGCGGCACAGATACGCAGTATTTT
TRBJ2-7,TRBV18,.,.,CASSTPSYEQYF,TGTGCCAGCTCAACCCCCTCCTACGAGCAGTACTTC
TRBJ2-2,TRBV7-2,.,TRBD2,CASSLISGRNTGELFF,TGTGCCAGCAGCTTGATAAGCGGGAGAAACACCGGGGAGCTGTTTTTT
TRBJ2-3,TRBV7-8,.,.,CASSLRQRTDTQYF,TGTGCCAGCAGCTTAAGACAGCGCACAGATACGCAGTATTTT
TRBJ1-2,TRBV29-1,.,.,CSVYSGRGNYGYTF,TGCAGCGTCTACTCAGGGAGGGGAAACTATGGCTACACCTTC
TRBJ2-7,TRBV19,once,TRBD1,CASRDRGQASDEQYF,TGTGCCAGTAGGGACCGGGGACAGGCTTCTGACGAGCAGTACTTC
TRBJ2-1,TRBV5-1,.,TRBD2,CASSSGLAGNDEQFF,TGCGCCAGCAGCTCCGGACTAGCGGGAAACGATGAGCAGTTCTTC
TRBJ1-3,TRBV29-1,.,.,CSGSPSGNGNTIYF,TGCAGCGGATCGCCGTCGGGGAACGGAAACACCATATATTTT
TRBJ2-5,TRBV29-1,once,TRBD1,CSVERGQGETQYF,TGCAGCGTTGAAAGGGGGCAGGGGGAGACCCAGTACTTC
TRBJ1-1,TRBV7-2,.,TRBD1,CASSTGQVLNTEAFF,TGTGCCAGCAGCACCGGACAGGTATTGAACACTGAAGCTTTCTTT
TRBJ2-3,TRBV23-1,.,TRBD2,CASTGGRLACTDTQYF,TGCGCCAGCACCGGCGGACGACTAGCGTGCACAGATACGCAGTATTTT
TRBJ2-1,TRBV2,.,TRBD2,CASSGFGTTYNEQFF,TGTGCCAGCAGTGGGTTTGGGACTACCTACAATGAGCAGTTCTTC
TRBJ1-5,TRBV28,.,.,CASSPWQGNQPQHF,TGTGCCAGCAGCCCATGGCAGGGAAATCAGCCCCAGCATTTT
TRBJ2-5,TRBV18,.,.,CASCDLETQYF,TGTGCCAGCTGTGACTTAGAGACCCAGTACTTC
TRBJ1-1,TRBV4-2,.,.,CASSQVQIMNTEAFF,TGTGCCAGCAGCCAAGTGCAGATCATGAACACTGAAGCTTTCTTT
TRBJ2-2,TRBV28,.,TRBD1,CASSSDRGRNPGELFF,TGTGCCAGCAGCTCCGACAGGGGGCGCAACCCCGGGGAGCTGTTTTTT